The 27 T cell receptor beta chains below all came from one sample that was sequenced in a study of T-cell memory formation after mild COVID-19 (dated by TCRdb to about 2021). Library generation was performed with 5' RACE. Sequencer: Illumina NovaSeq 6000. Starting from the raw public reads, TCRdb applied fastp trimming at Q25, assembled clones with MiXCR and retained in-frame beta chains. Identical CDR3 proteins give one entry, which carries the most common genes and DNA. The sample has about 430,000 distinct CDR3 sequences on record, approximately 24% of them singletons. The ten largest clones represent 8.5% to 9% of the sample. Sequencing used PBMCs or a T cell subset sorted from them (not recorded which). Receptors originate from an adult woman who had mild COVID-19 (a few samples of this study predate the infection). The sample titles of this study are shuffled in the database, so cell type and time point are left out; the donor was told from shared clones.

This clonotype appeared a few times. The chain links TRBV24-1 to TRBJ2-1; 7 nucleotides align to TRBD2. The CDR3 runs to 17 residues. The V gene's germline CDR1 is KGHDR and CDR2 SFDVKD. The V and J ends lost 0 bases and 3 bases, in that order; junction bases with no gene match: 7. CDR3 region: CATSDLPVGGDYNEQFF. CDR3 in DNA: TGTGCCACCAGTGATTTGCCCGTGGGGGGGGACTACAATGAGCAGTTCTTC.

A few counts support this clonotype. The gene calls are TRBV6-5 and TRBJ2-7; 9 bases are a match to TRBD1. Germline loops: CDR1 MNHEY, CDR2 SVGAGI. The V and J ends lost 8 bases and 3 bases, in that order; junction bases with no gene match: 5. The CDR3 spans 13 residues. The CDR3 DNA sequence: TGTGCCAGCGGGGAGACAGGGGGCTACGAGCAGTACTTC. Translated: CASGETGGYEQYF.

The V gene is TRBV3-1, the J gene TRBJ2-5; possibly TRBD1 or TRBD2 for D (5 bases each). The CDR3 covers 18 residues. V was shortened by 1 base and J by 0 bases, with 18 bases between the two germline ends. The V gene's germline CDR1 is LGHDT and CDR2 YNNKEL (reference sequence). The CDR3 protein is CASSQVRIAGGYQETQYF. CDR3 bases: TGTGCCAGCAGCCAAGTGAGGATTGCTGGGGGTTACCAAGAGACCCAGTACTTC.

In its sample, this clonotype was seen a few times. The J gene is TRBJ1-3, the V gene TRBV6-5; TRBD1 matches at 11 bases. V was pared by 6 bases and J by 4 bases, with 2 bases of the junction left unmatched. Germline V gene lookup returns CDR1 MNHEY and CDR2 SVGAGI. This CDR3 is 14 amino acids long. This CDR3 is CASRRTGGGNTIYF. As DNA, the CDR3 is TGTGCCAGCAGACGGACAGGGGGCGGAAACACCATATATTTT.

The chain recombines TRBV7-9 with TRBJ1-2, with TRBD1 matching 7 bases. The CDR3 has 15 residues. The germline CDR1 and CDR2 sequences are SEHNR and FQNEAQ (reference sequence). Germline trimming cut 5 bases from V and 3 bases from J; bases unmatched to any gene: 9. The CDR3 nucleotides read TGTGCCAGCAGCCAGGGGGTGAAGGGGGACTATGGCTACACCTTC. This codes for CASSQGVKGDYGYTF.

V and J are TRBV29-1 and TRBJ2-7; TRBD1 aligns across 7 bases. The J segment lost 2 bases and the V segment lost 7 bases, leaving 8 bases of the junction unmatched. Germline loops: CDR1 SQVTM, CDR2 ANQGSEA. This CDR3 has 13 residues. CDR3 sequence reads: CSAEAGTAYEQYF. The CDR3 DNA reads as TGCAGCGCCGAAGCCGGGACAGCCTACGAGCAGTACTTC.

V gene TRBV7-4 combines with J gene TRBJ2-7; 7 positions match TRBD2. J lost 9 bases, V lost 7 bases, and 12 bases had no gene match. The CDR3 covers 13 residues. Germline V gives CDR1 SGHVT, CDR2 SQSDAQ. CDR3 nucleotides: TGTGCCAGCACCTTGATGACTAGCTTGAGGCAGTACTTC. Amino acids: CASTLMTSLRQYF. The full variable domain, its missing parts supplied by reference TRBV7-4 and TRBJ2-7, is GAGVSQSPRYKVAKRGRDVALRCDSISGHVTLYWYRQTLGQGSEVLTYSQSDAQRDKSGRPSGRFSAERPERSVSTLKIQRTEQGDSAVYLCASTLMTSLRQYFGPGTRLTVT.

This chain joins TRBV12-3 or TRBV12-4 and TRBJ1-6; no clear D. Trimming cost V 4 bases and J 0 bases, with 25 bases left between them. The CDR3 is 21 residues long. The CDR3 is CASSSHLPREVRPSYNSPLHF. CDR3 coding DNA: TGTGCCAGCAGTTCGCACCTCCCCCGGGAGGTACGACCCTCCTATAATTCACCCCTCCACTTT.

This clonotype was detected only a few times. CDR3 sequence reads: CATSDLRGQPQHF. The DNA for the CDR3 is TGTGCCACCAGTGATCTGAGGGGTCAGCCCCAGCATTTT. This chain uses TRBV24-1 with TRBJ1-5; tentatively, D is TRBD1 (5 bases). CDR3 length: 13 residues. Trimming removed 3 bases from V and 6 bases from J, with 8 bases in between. Per germline, CDR1 KGHDR and CDR2 SFDVKD.

V is TRBV6-2 or TRBV6-3 and J is TRBJ2-7; 7 bases fit TRBD1. This CDR3 region has 13 residues. V dropped 4 bases and J dropped 11; count of bases not matched to a gene: 11. Per germline, CDR1 MNHEY and CDR2 SVGEGT. CDR3 sequence (DNA): TGTGCCAGCAGTTGGGGGACAGATCCCCCCAAGTACTTC. Its translation: CASSWGTDPPKYF.

The rearrangement uses TRBV15 and TRBJ2-1; 7 positions match TRBD1. The junction had 8 bases not matched to a gene; V was cut back by 2 bases and J by 4 bases. Germline V gene lookup returns CDR1 LNHNV and CDR2 YYDKDF (reference sequence). This CDR3 has 16 amino acids. CDR3 in DNA: TGTGCCACCAGCAGACAAGACAGGGACCTTTACAATGAGCAGTTCTTC. It codes for CATSRQDRDLYNEQFF.

The chain links TRBV9 to TRBJ1-2; 8 bases are shared with TRBD1. CDR1 and CDR2 (germline): SGDLS, YYNGEE. Trimming removed 3 bases from V and 8 bases from J; junction bases left unmatched: 9. The CDR3 totals 14 residues. The CDR3 loop reads CASSDTGGGQGYTF. CDR3 DNA: TGTGCCAGCAGCGACACAGGGGGAGGTCAGGGCTACACCTTC.

This chain links TRBV10-3 with TRBJ2-1; TRBD2 is a possible D gene (5 bases). The germline V gene encodes CDR1 ENHRY and CDR2 SYGVKD. The CDR3 runs to 15 residues. Between the trimmed V and J ends, which lost 3 bases and 9 bases, there was a span of 18 bases. In nucleotides, the CDR3 is TGTGCCATCAGTGACCCCGGTGGACGGGATGGTGAGCAGTTCTTC. It yields the protein CAISDPGGRDGEQFF.

The rearrangement uses TRBV20-1 and TRBJ1-2, with a tentative D call TRBD1 (5 bases). V was shortened by 0 bases and J by 7 bases, with 12 bases between the two germline ends. This CDR3 is built from 13 residues. Looked up from germline, CDR1 is DFQATT and CDR2 is SNEGSKA (reference sequence). The CDR3 spells CSARERGGAGYTF. Written as DNA, the CDR3 is TGCAGTGCTAGAGAAAGGGGCGGGGCTGGCTACACCTTC.

The chain employs TRBV20-1 and TRBJ2-7; D may correspond to TRBD1 or TRBD2 (6 bases each). The CDR3 covers 14 residues. Germline values: CDR1 DFQATT, CDR2 SNEGSKA (reference sequence). CDR3 DNA sequence: TGCAGCCCCAGGCAGCCGGGGGCCTCCTACGAGCAGTACTTC. It yields the protein CSPRQPGASYEQYF.

In its sample, this clonotype was seen a few times. This rearrangement joins TRBV4-1 to TRBJ1-1, with D unresolved. This CDR3 has 13 amino acids. Germline V lookup: CDR1 MGHRA, CDR2 YSYEKL. Trimming stripped 10 bases from V and 1 base from J, with 13 bases between. The CDR3 DNA is TGCGCCACCTCACTATCGGGGAACACTGAAGCTTTCTTT. It yields the protein CATSLSGNTEAFF.

The rearrangement links TRBV20-1 to TRBJ2-1; D unclear. Trimming removed 2 bases from V and 8 bases from J, with 7 bases in between. Germline values: CDR1 DFQATT, CDR2 SNEGSKA (reference sequence). CDR3 length equals 11 residues. The CDR3 loop reads CSARLVYEQFF. As DNA, the CDR3 is TGCAGTGCTAGATTAGTCTATGAGCAGTTCTTC.

V gene TRBV12-3 or TRBV12-4 combines with J gene TRBJ1-2; D unclear. The CDR3 is 13 residues long. The ends were cut back, 6 bases at V and 4 bases at J, with 12 bases in the middle. The CDR3 DNA is TGTGCCAGCAGCGGTTGGGAGTTCTATGGCTACACCTTC. Its protein product is CASSGWEFYGYTF.

This clonotype was detected only a few times. The CDR3 is CASTLERGADRRYEQYF. The CDR3 DNA reads TGCGCCAGCACCCTCGAGCGGGGGGCGGATCGGCGTTACGAGCAGTACTTC. The V and J genes are TRBV5-1 and TRBJ2-7, with TRBD2 identical over 9 bases. Looked up from germline, CDR1 is SGHRS and CDR2 is YFSETQ. The CDR3 runs 17 residues. J lost 4 bases, V lost 6 bases, and 17 bases had no gene match.

This clonotype has only a few counts. V and J are TRBV20-1 and TRBJ2-1; TRBD2 matches at 7 bases. The germline V gene has CDR1 DFQATT and CDR2 SNEGSKA (reference sequence). The junction had 7 bases not matched to a gene; V was cut back by 0 bases and J by 2 bases. This CDR3 region has 16 residues. The CDR3 bases are TGCAGTGCTAGAGAGCTAACAGCGGGGCCCTACAATGAGCAGTTCTTC. Residues: CSARELTAGPYNEQFF.

This clonotype appeared a few times. This sequence joins TRBV29-1 and TRBJ2-7, with D possibly matching TRBD1 (6 bases). Germline CDR1 is SQVTM and CDR2 is ANQGSEA. The CDR3 contains 12 residues. Trimming pared 7 bases from V and 4 bases from J, leaving 14 bases between. The CDR3 protein is CSASEGTYEQYF. The CDR3 region has the DNA TGCAGCGCCTCTGAGGGGACATACGAGCAGTACTTC.

The V gene is TRBV7-9, the J gene TRBJ2-1; 10 bases fit TRBD1. This CDR3 region has 16 residues. Looked up from germline, CDR1 is SEHNR and CDR2 is FQNEAQ (reference sequence). Losses at the gene ends were 5 bases for V and 6 bases for J; bases not matched to a gene: 10. The CDR3, as DNA: TGTGCCAGCAGCCCAAGGACAGGGGGAGGTGTCAATGAGCAGTTCTTC. Protein product: CASSPRTGGGVNEQFF.

The chain joins TRBV29-1 to TRBJ1-4, with 7 bases lining up with TRBD1. The CDR3 extends over 13 amino acids. Per the germline V gene, CDR1 is SQVTM and CDR2 is ANQGSEA. J lost 10 bases, V lost 5 bases, and 10 bases had no gene match. The CDR3: CSVKTGTGGKLFF. The CDR3, as DNA: TGCAGCGTTAAGACAGGGACGGGAGGAAAACTGTTTTTT.

This chain connects TRBV5-1 to TRBJ1-1, with 9 bases that match TRBD1. The CDR3 length is 15 residues. The V gene end was trimmed by 4 bases and the J gene end by 0 bases; junction bases not matched to a gene: 4. Per germline, CDR1 SGHRS and CDR2 YFSETQ. Here the CDR3 reads CASSDRGGLNTEAFF. In DNA, the CDR3 is TGCGCCAGCAGCGACAGGGGGGGACTGAACACTGAAGCTTTCTTT.

The V call is TRBV29-1, the J call TRBJ2-1, with a possible D match to TRBD2 (5 bases). V dropped 6 bases and J dropped 0 bases, with 9 bases sitting between them. Germline assignment: CDR1 SQVTM and CDR2 ANQGSEA. The CDR3 sequence is 13 residues long. In DNA, the CDR3 is TGCAGCGTCACTAGAGGCTCCTACAATGAGCAGTTCTTC. It is translated as CSVTRGSYNEQFF.

V gene TRBV24-1 combines with J gene TRBJ2-1; 7 bases are a match to TRBD1. The CDR3 runs to 16 residues. Trimming cost V 1 base and J 7 bases; bases outside gene matches: 9. CDR1 KGHDR and CDR2 SFDVKD come from the germline V gene. The CDR3, as DNA: TGTGCCACCAGTGATTTCGTTACAGGGGATTTGAATGAGCAGTTCTTC. This sequence encodes CATSDFVTGDLNEQFF.

This clonotype turned up a few times. The rearrangement joins TRBV5-6 to TRBJ2-3, with 12 bases identical to TRBD2. This CDR3 comprises 16 residues. The trim removed 4 bases at V and 2 bases at J, leaving 5 bases unmatched. Germline CDR1 reads SGHDT; CDR2 reads YYEEEE. The CDR3 nucleotides are TGTGCCAGCAGCCGGACTAGCGGGGAAATCACAGATACGCAGTATTTT. Protein sequence: CASSRTSGEITDTQYF.